The sequence of this T cell receptor beta chain was determined in a study of blood T cell repertoires in COVID-19. Study in general: There were acute and convalescent COVID-19 samples, and they came from the United States, Italy and Spain. T cells, B-cell-depleted T cells, or PBMCs provided the cDNA or gDNA that served as material.

This clone has just a few counts. Authors' data handling: Amplification with reference gene primers provided the estimates of nucleated cell counts. Clones were read by immunoSEQ multiplex PCR, and TCRdb kept only the in-frame ones, dropping some. V and J calls and clone size are as listed in that table; D and trimming were resolved from the DNA. This table has 200,000 to 250,000 clones, approximately 77% appearing once. Germline-derived CDR1 and CDR2 are MNHEY and SMNVEV (reference sequence). CDR3 length equals 15 residues. V trimming: 2 bases; J trimming: 3 bases; junction bases outside the gene matches: 7.

The sequence derives from a woman older than 75 with acute or convalescent COVID-19. The sequencing sample was made of peripheral blood. V usage is TRBV27 and J usage is TRBJ2-7, with 7 bases aligning to TRBD1. CDR3 sequence reads: CASSLTNRGYYEQYF. In nucleotides, the CDR3 is TGTGCCAGCAGTTTAACGAACAGGGGATACTACGAGCAGTACTTC.